The sequence of this T cell receptor (beta chain) was determined in a study of blood T cell repertoires in COVID-19. Measured with immunoSEQ multiplex PCR; TCRdb has only the in-frame clones, and not every one. The sample includes fewer than 200,000 clones, roughly nine tenths of them seen just once. The CDR3 is made up of 15 amino acids. The germline V gene encodes CDR1 PRHDT and CDR2 FYEKMQ (reference sequence). The junction had 5 bases not matched to a gene; V was cut back by 5 bases and J by 2 bases. This clonotype was obtained from a man between 65 and 85 years old with active or convalescent COVID-19. This chain links TRBV13 with TRBJ1-2, with TRBD1 identical over 10 bases. Sequencing was carried out using peripheral blood. The CDR3 reads CASSPRQGANYGYTF. DNA for the CDR3: TGTGCCAGCAGCCCCCGACAGGGGGCGAACTATGGCTACACCTTC.